The 17 T cell receptor beta chains below come from one sample, sequenced in a study of shared clonotypes between healthy human individuals. Assay: immunoSEQ multiplex PCR; the TCRdb copy retains only in-frame clones and omits some. This table holds around 2,000,000 clones, just under 95% found once. Naive CD8 populations comprised CD45RO-negative cells positively selected for CCR7, excluding terminally differentiated effector memory CD45RA+ cells. Sequenced sample: naive CD8+ T cells sorted from blood. Receptor source: a man between 18 and 29 years old in good health.

Note on this clone: Other DNA sequences from this sample encode an identical CDR3 as well. The chain has TRBV6-1 and TRBJ2-7, with a weak D call TRBD2 (6 bases). This CDR3 is 13 amino acids long. Germline CDR1 and CDR2: MNHNS and SASEGT. Trimming removed 3 bases from V and 3 bases from J, with 9 bases in between. The CDR3 region is CASSEGLLYEQYF. The CDR3 nucleotides read TGTGCCAGCAGTGAGGGACTGCTCTACGAGCAGTACTTC.

The J gene is TRBJ1-1, the V gene TRBV6-1; 9 nucleotides line up with TRBD1. Losses at the gene ends were 5 bases for V and 0 bases for J; bases not matched to a gene: 1. The CDR3 contains 14 residues. CDR1 and CDR2 from the germline V gene are MNHNS and SASEGT. The DNA for the CDR3 is TGTGCCAGCAGTACAGGGGGCATGAACACTGAAGCTTTCTTT. Translating gives CASSTGGMNTEAFF.

In this sample, this clone turned up once. The rearrangement uses TRBV5-5 and TRBJ2-1, with 7 bases aligning to TRBD2. With V trimmed by 4 bases and J by 7 bases, 17 bases remained unmatched. The CDR3 sequence is 17 residues long. Per germline, CDR1 SGHKS and CDR2 YYEKEE (reference sequence). The DNA of the CDR3 is TGTGCCAGCAGCCCGGAGGCGGGAGAGGTATTCTTAAATGAGCAGTTCTTC. As protein: CASSPEAGEVFLNEQFF.

This chain joins TRBV6-5 and TRBJ2-3; the D call may be TRBD1 or TRBD2 (5 bases each). Per the germline V gene, CDR1 is MNHEY and CDR2 is SVGAGI. The CDR3 runs to 14 residues. The V end lost 7 bases, the J end lost 0 bases, and 11 bases lay between the germline ends. The CDR3 DNA follows: TGTGCCAGCAACAACGGGGACAGCACAGATACGCAGTATTTT. Amino acids: CASNNGDSTDTQYF.

The chain couples TRBV19 to TRBJ1-5; D uncertain. Trimming stripped 6 bases from V and 1 base from J, with 13 bases between. Germline V gene lookup returns CDR1 LNHDA and CDR2 SQIVND (reference sequence). This CDR3 contains 15 residues. CDR3 residues: CASRSPAGSNQPQHF. The CDR3 DNA follows: TGTGCCAGTAGGAGTCCGGCAGGAAGCAATCAGCCCCAGCATTTT. The full variable domain, rest sourced from reference TRBV19 and TRBJ1-5, is DGGITQSPKYLFRKEGQNVTLSCEQNLNHDAMYWYRQDPGQGLRLIYYSQIVNDFQKGDIAEGYSVSREKKESFPLTVTSAQKNPTAFYLCASRSPAGSNQPQHFGDGTRLSIL.

The chain links TRBV18 to TRBJ1-2; 9 nucleotides match TRBD1. The germline CDR1 and CDR2 sequences are KGHSH and LQKENI. The J segment lost 3 bases and the V segment lost 2 bases, leaving 13 bases of the junction unmatched. This CDR3 has 18 residues. The CDR3 sequence: CASSPVPGQGAAHYGYTF. CDR3 bases: TGTGCCAGCTCACCAGTCCCGGGACAGGGAGCGGCTCACTATGGCTACACCTTC.

The V gene is TRBV7-9, the J gene TRBJ1-2, with 7 bases lining up with TRBD1. The V segment lost 5 bases and the J segment 3 bases; nucleotides outside the gene matches: 9. CDR3 length: 15 amino acids. CDR1 and CDR2 from the germline V gene are SEHNR and FQNEAQ (reference sequence). The CDR3 spells CASSPNRGKDYGYTF. In DNA form, the CDR3 reads TGTGCCAGCAGCCCAAACAGGGGAAAGGACTATGGCTACACCTTC.

V and J are TRBV5-1 and TRBJ2-7; 9 bases align to TRBD1. The CDR3 is made up of 14 amino acids. The germline CDR1 and CDR2 sequences are SGHRS and YFSETQ. After removal of 3 bases from V and 6 bases from J, the junction contained 7 bases not matched to a gene. CDR3 residues: CASSWDRVDGEQYF. CDR3 DNA sequence: TGCGCCAGCAGCTGGGACAGGGTGGACGGCGAGCAGTACTTC.

The sample holds one count of this clone. The rearrangement uses TRBV29-1 and TRBJ2-1; 7 positions agree with TRBD2. The germline V gene has CDR1 SQVTM and CDR2 ANQGSEA. V lost 3 bases to trimming and J lost 9 bases; unmatched junction nucleotides: 5. This CDR3 comprises 12 residues. The CDR3 DNA reads as TGCAGCGTTGAGAGGTTAGCGGGTGAGCAGTTCTTC. Residues: CSVERLAGEQFF.

The chain combines TRBV2 with TRBJ2-2; TRBD2 aligns across 7 bases. Germline trimming cut 9 bases from V and 4 bases from J; bases unmatched to any gene: 2. Germline V lookup: CDR1 SNHLY, CDR2 FYNNEI. The CDR3 is 12 amino acids. CDR3 residues: CARAGSTGELFF. In nucleotides, the CDR3 is TGTGCCAGAGCGGGAAGCACCGGGGAGCTGTTTTTT.

This sequence joins TRBV10-3 and TRBJ1-5, with D perhaps TRBD1 (5 bases). The germline gives CDR1 ENHRY, CDR2 SYGVKD. Trimming took 0 bases from V and 9 from J, leaving 15 bases between them. There are 15 residues in the CDR3. CDR3 bases: TGTGCCATCAGTGAGTCCGCGACAGATGAAATGCCCCAGCATTTT. Translating gives CAISESATDEMPQHF.

The rearrangement joins TRBV28 to TRBJ2-1; TRBD2 matches 8 bases. After removal of 6 bases from V and 4 bases from J, the junction contained 8 bases not matched to a gene. CDR1 is MDHEN and CDR2 is SYDVKM in the germline V gene. The CDR3 has 15 residues. CDR3 in amino acids: CASSKGLAAYNEQFF. The CDR3 nucleotides are TGTGCCAGCAGCAAAGGACTAGCCGCATACAATGAGCAGTTCTTC.

This chain uses TRBV28 with TRBJ2-6, with 12 bases identical to TRBD2. Germline assignment: CDR1 MDHEN and CDR2 SYDVKM. The junction had 16 bases not matched to a gene; V was cut back by 6 bases and J by 1 base. This CDR3 contains 21 residues. CDR3 in amino acids: CASSSTLLTSGGGSGANVLTF. CDR3 sequence (DNA): TGTGCCAGCAGCTCAACCCTTCTGACTAGCGGGGGAGGTTCTGGGGCCAACGTCCTGACTTTC.

The V gene is TRBV9, the J gene TRBJ2-7; D not resolved. V shed 3 bases and J shed 1 base, with 11 bases lying between them. The CDR3 consists of 14 residues. The germline CDR1 and CDR2 sequences are SGDLS and YYNGEE. The CDR3 sequence: CASSAFHGSYEQYF. CDR3 nucleotide sequence: TGTGCCAGCAGCGCATTCCACGGATCCTACGAGCAGTACTTC.

This chain uses TRBV30 with TRBJ2-7; 11 positions match TRBD1. The CDR3 has 13 residues. V dropped 7 bases and J dropped 5; count of bases not matched to a gene: 7. Per germline, CDR1 GTSNPN and CDR2 SVGIG (reference sequence). CDR3 sequence reads: CAYRDRGVHEQYF. As DNA, the CDR3 is TGTGCCTACAGGGACAGGGGGGTCCACGAGCAGTACTTC. Full variable domain (outside the CDR3, taken from reference TRBV30 and TRBJ2-7): SQTIHQWPATLVQPVGSPLSLECTVEGTSNPNLYWYRQAAGRGLQLLFYSVGIGQISSEVPQNLSASRPQDRQFILSSKKLLLSDSGFYLCAYRDRGVHEQYFGPGTRLTVT.

V usage is TRBV6-6 and J usage is TRBJ2-5; D is possibly TRBD1 (5 bases). Trimming cost V 0 bases and J 1 base, with 6 bases left between them. The CDR3 is 14 amino acids. Germline CDR1 reads MNHNY; CDR2 reads SVGAGI (reference sequence). This CDR3 is CASSYSDSQETQYF. The CDR3 coding sequence is TGTGCCAGCAGTTACTCCGACAGCCAAGAGACCCAGTACTTC.

J is TRBJ2-1 and V is TRBV21-1; the D segment call TRBD1 is taken from the table without a DNA check. TRBV21-1 is marked as a pseudogene. The length of the CDR3 is 15 residues. The DNA of the CDR3 is TGTGCCAGCAGCAAAGAGACGAGGGGGCCACGAGAGCAGTTCTTC. It is translated as CASSKETRGPREQFF.